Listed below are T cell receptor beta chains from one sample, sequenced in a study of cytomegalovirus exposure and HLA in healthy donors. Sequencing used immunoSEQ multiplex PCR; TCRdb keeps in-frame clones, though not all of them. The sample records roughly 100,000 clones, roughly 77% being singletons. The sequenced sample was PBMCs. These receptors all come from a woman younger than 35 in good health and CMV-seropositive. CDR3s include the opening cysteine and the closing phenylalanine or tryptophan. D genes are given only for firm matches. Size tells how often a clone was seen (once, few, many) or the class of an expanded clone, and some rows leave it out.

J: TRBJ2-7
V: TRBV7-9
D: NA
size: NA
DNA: TGTGCCAGCAGCCTACCAGCGGACGAGCAGTACTTC
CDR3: CASSLPADEQYF

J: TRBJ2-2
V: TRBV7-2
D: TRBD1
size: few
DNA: TGTGCCAGCAGCTCGACAGGGGCGGCCGGGGAGCTGTTTTTT
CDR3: CASSSTGAAGELFF

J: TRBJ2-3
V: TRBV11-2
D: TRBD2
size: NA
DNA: TGTGCCAGCAGCTCCCCTAGCGGGATTCGCACAGATACGCAGTATTTT
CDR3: CASSSPSGIRTDTQYF

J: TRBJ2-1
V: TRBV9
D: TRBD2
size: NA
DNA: TGTGCCAGCAGCCCAGGACTAGTTTATGAGCAGTTCTTC
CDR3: CASSPGLVYEQFF

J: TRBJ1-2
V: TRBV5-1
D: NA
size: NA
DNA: TGCGCCAGCAGCTTGGAATCTGTCGGTATGCGGTATGGCTACACCTTC
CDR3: CASSLESVGMRYGYTF

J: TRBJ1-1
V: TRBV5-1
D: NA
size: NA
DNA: TGCGCCAGCAGCTTGGCCGGACACAGGGCCCCCGCGGCTTTCTTT
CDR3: CASSLAGHRAPAAFF

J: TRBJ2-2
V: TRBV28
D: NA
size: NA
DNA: TGTGCCAGCAGTTTTAGTGCGGGAATGTACACCGGGGAGCTGTTTTTT
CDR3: CASSFSAGMYTGELFF

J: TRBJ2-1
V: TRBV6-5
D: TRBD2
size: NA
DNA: TGTGCCAGCAGAGCCAGCGGGGGGGCGTCAAATGAGCAGTTCTTC
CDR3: CASRASGGASNEQFF

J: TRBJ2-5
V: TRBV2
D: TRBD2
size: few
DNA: TGTGCCAGCACCCGGGAGGTAGCGGAACAAGAGACCCAGTACTTC
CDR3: CASTREVAEQETQYF

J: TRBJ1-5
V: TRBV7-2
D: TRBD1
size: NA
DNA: TGTGCCAGCAGCTTAGGACAGGGGGCCTACAATCAGCCCCAGCATTTT
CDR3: CASSLGQGAYNQPQHF

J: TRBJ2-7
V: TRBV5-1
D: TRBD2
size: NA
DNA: TGCGCCAGCAGCACCGGGACTAGCGGGGGGGGATTCGAGTACTTC
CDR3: CASSTGTSGGGFEYF

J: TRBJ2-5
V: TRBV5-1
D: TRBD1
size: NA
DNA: TGCGCCAGCAGCATGACAGGGGGAGAGGAGACCCAGTACTTC
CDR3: CASSMTGGEETQYF

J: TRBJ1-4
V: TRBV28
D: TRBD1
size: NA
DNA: TGTGCCAGCAGTTTTATCGAGATACGACGAACAGGGGGCAGAACTAATGAAAAACTGTTTTTT
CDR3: CASSFIEIRRTGGRTNEKLFF

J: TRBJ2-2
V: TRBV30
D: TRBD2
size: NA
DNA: TGTGCCTCACCGGGACTAGTCGGCACCGGGGAGCTGTTTTTT
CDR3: CASPGLVGTGELFF

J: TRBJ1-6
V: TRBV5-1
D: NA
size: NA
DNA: TGCGCCAGCAGCCAGTATTCAGGGTCGGGCTCCTATAATTCACCCCTCCACTTT
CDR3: CASSQYSGSGSYNSPLHF

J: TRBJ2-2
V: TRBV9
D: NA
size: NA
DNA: TGTGCCAGCAGCGTCTTTATTCTTGGGGCCTCGGCGGACACCGGGGAGCTGTTTTTT
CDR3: CASSVFILGASADTGELFF

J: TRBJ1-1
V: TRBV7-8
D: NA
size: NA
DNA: TGTGCCAGCAGCCAAAGCCCAGGGCGGAACACTGAAGCTTTCTTT
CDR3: CASSQSPGRNTEAFF

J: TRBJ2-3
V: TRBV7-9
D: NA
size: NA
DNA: TGTGCCAGCAGCAGACTCGCAGATACGCAGTATTTT
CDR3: CASSRLADTQYF

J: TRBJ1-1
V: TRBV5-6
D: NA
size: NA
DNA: TGTGCCAGCAGCTTTGGGAGACGCATGAACACTGAAGCTTTCTTT
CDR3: CASSFGRRMNTEAFF

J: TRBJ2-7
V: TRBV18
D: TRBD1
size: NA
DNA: TGTGCCAGCTCACCGACAGGGCTAAACGAGCAGTACTTC
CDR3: CASSPTGLNEQYF

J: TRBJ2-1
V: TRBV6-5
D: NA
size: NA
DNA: TGTGCCAGCAGACGAATTCAGGGGGGTTACAGTGAGCAGTTCTTC
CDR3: CASRRIQGGYSEQFF

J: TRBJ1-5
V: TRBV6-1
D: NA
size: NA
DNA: TGTGCCAGCAGTGAGAACAGGGCGACTTACAATCAGCCCCAGCATTTT
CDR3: CASSENRATYNQPQHF

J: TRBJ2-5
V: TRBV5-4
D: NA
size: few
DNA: TGTGCCAGCAGGCGGGGACAGCTACAAGAGACCCAGTACTTC
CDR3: CASRRGQLQETQYF

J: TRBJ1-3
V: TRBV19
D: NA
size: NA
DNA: TGTGCCAGTAAACCGGCAGGGGCTGGAAACACCATATATTTT
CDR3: CASKPAGAGNTIYF

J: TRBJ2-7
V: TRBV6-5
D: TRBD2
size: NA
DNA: TGTGCCAGCAGTTATGTCGGGGGGGCATCCTACGAGCAGTACTTC
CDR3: CASSYVGGASYEQYF

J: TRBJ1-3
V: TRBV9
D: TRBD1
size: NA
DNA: TGTGCCAGCAGCGTAAACAGGGGCGTTCGGCCTGGAAACACCATATATTTT
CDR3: CASSVNRGVRPGNTIYF

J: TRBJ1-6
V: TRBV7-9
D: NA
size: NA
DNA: TGTGCCAGCAGCCCGAGGACAGATTCACCCCTCCACTTT
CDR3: CASSPRTDSPLHF

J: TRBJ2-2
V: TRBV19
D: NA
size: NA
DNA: TGTGCCAGTAGCGGGCAGGGGACCGGGGAGCTGTTTTTT
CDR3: CASSGQGTGELFF

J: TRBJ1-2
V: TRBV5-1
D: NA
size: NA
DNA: TGCGCCAGCAGCCTGGGGTCAGGCCTTTATGGCTACACCTTC
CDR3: CASSLGSGLYGYTF

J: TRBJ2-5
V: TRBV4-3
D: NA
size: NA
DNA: TGCGCCAGCAGCCAACAGGGCCAAGAGACCCAGTACTTC
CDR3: CASSQQGQETQYF

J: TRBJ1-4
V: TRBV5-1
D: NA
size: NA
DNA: TGCGCCAGCAGCTTGGCGGGTAGCCGGAATGAAAAACTGTTTTTT
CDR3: CASSLAGSRNEKLFF

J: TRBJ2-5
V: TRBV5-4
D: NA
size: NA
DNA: TGTGCCAGCAGCGCCGGGAGCCCAGGGGAGACCCAGTACTTC
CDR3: CASSAGSPGETQYF